The 30 T cell receptor beta chains given below trace back to one sample, sequenced in a study of vaccination effects on CD4 cells after COVID-19. Their antigens are not known. Clones were sequenced by immunoSEQ multiplex PCR, and TCRdb holds only the in-frame ones, with some missing. The sample holds 20,000 to 25,000 clones, 70% to 80% seen once. Prior to sequencing, the ViraFEST assay stimulated PBMC with viral peptide pools, which expanded the antigen-specific CD4+ T cells. CD4+ T cells were isolated after around 10 days of culture. The study found no prior SARS-CoV-2 infection in the vaccine recipients, who tested negative for nucleocapsid antibodies. Sequencing was performed on CD4+ T cells from PBMCs cultured with HCoV-OC43 spike peptides, taken before COVID-19 vaccination. This sample's subset: HCoV-OC43 spike overlapping peptide pool stimulation. These receptor sequences come from a human donor who received a COVID-19 vaccine.

The chain couples TRBV5-1 to TRBJ1-1, with D maybe TRBD1 (5 bases). The CDR3 is 13 amino acids. The germline V gene has CDR1 SGHRS and CDR2 YFSETQ. The V end was cut by 4 bases, the J end by 1 base, with 8 bases between. DNA of the CDR3: TGCGCCAGCAGCCTTCAGGGGAACACTGAAGCTTTCTTT. Translated: CASSLQGNTEAFF.

This chain connects TRBV24-1 to TRBJ2-4, with D unresolved. The V end was cut by 3 bases, the J end by 1 base, with 21 bases between. The CDR3 extends over 19 amino acids. The V gene's germline CDR1 is KGHDR and CDR2 SFDVKD. CDR3 in DNA: TGTGCCACCAGTGATAAACACGGGTTGTGGGATGGGGCCAAAAACATTCAGTACTTC. Its protein product is CATSDKHGLWDGAKNIQYF.

This clone was found a few times. The rearrangement uses TRBV2 and TRBJ1-5; D remains unclear. The CDR3 consists of 12 residues. From germline, CDR1 is SNHLY and CDR2 FYNNEI. Trimming pared 8 bases from V and 10 bases from J, leaving 15 bases between. The CDR3 spells CASRTPESPQHF. The CDR3 region has the DNA TGTGCCAGCCGGACCCCTGAATCTCCCCAGCATTTT.

This clone was observed a handful of times. This chain joins TRBV10-3 and TRBJ2-2; TRBD2 matches 8 bases. The germline V gene has CDR1 ENHRY and CDR2 SYGVKD. With 2 bases clipped from V and 4 bases from J, the junction kept 3 bases outside the gene matches. There are 15 residues in the CDR3. The DNA of the CDR3 is TGTGCCATCAGTGAGGGACTAGCTTTCACCGGGGAGCTGTTTTTT. Encoded protein: CAISEGLAFTGELFF.

The rearrangement links TRBV27 to TRBJ1-5; weak D call: TRBD1 (6 bases). Germline V lookup: CDR1 MNHEY, CDR2 SMNVEV (reference sequence). CDR3 length: 15 residues. The V end lost 3 bases, the J end lost 4 bases, and 13 bases lay between the germline ends. CDR3 sequence reads: CASSLDSLRNQPQHF. The CDR3 nucleotides read TGTGCCAGCAGTTTGGACAGTTTACGGAATCAGCCCCAGCATTTT.

The chain is built from TRBV5-4 and TRBJ1-2; D perhaps matches TRBD1 (5 bases). CDR1 is SGHNT, CDR2 YYREEE, per germline (reference sequence). The V end was cut by 1 base, the J end by 5 bases, with 15 bases between. This CDR3 region has 15 residues. The CDR3 DNA follows: TGTGCCAGCAGCTTGTGGGGGTTCGGTCTATATGGCTACACCTTC. It is translated as CASSLWGFGLYGYTF.

This clone was seen only a few times. The chain employs TRBV18 and TRBJ2-3; 10 bases map to TRBD2. The CDR3 covers 17 residues. The V segment lost 3 bases and the J segment 1 base; nucleotides outside the gene matches: 7. Germline CDR1 is KGHSH and CDR2 is LQKENI. The CDR3 reads CASSPKSSGGGTDTQYF. CDR3 sequence (DNA): TGTGCCAGCTCACCGAAATCGAGCGGGGGGGGCACAGATACGCAGTATTTT.

The table lists this clone with a few counts. The CDR3: CSAISGYEQFF. For the CDR3, the DNA is TGCAGTGCTATCAGCGGATATGAGCAGTTCTTC. The rearrangement joins TRBV20-1 to TRBJ2-1, with D maybe TRBD2 (5 bases). CDR3 length equals 11 residues. V lost 4 bases and J lost 8, with 9 bases in between. Looked up from germline, CDR1 is DFQATT and CDR2 is SNEGSKA (reference sequence).

The chain carries TRBV29-1 and TRBJ1-1; D perhaps matches TRBD1 (5 bases). This CDR3 is 15 amino acids long. The V gene lost 6 bases and the J gene lost 5 bases, with 22 bases spanning the gap. Germline V gene data show CDR1 as SQVTM and CDR2 as ANQGSEA. In nucleotides, the CDR3 is TGCAGCGTCGCCCGGGACCCCCTAGTTGGGACTGAAGCTTTCTTT. It translates to CSVARDPLVGTEAFF. The variable domain in full, completed from reference TRBV29-1 and TRBJ1-1, reads SAVISQKPSRDICQRGTSLTIQCQVDSQVTMMFWYRQQPGQSLTLIATANQGSEATYESGFVIDKFPISRPNLTFSTLTVSNMSPEDSSIYLCSVARDPLVGTEAFFGQGTRLTVV.

The V and J genes are TRBV7-2 and TRBJ1-1; D gene unclear. The CDR3 is 13 amino acids. V lost 4 bases and J lost 2, with 8 bases in between. Germline V gives CDR1 SGHTA, CDR2 FQGNSA. The CDR3 bases are TGTGCCAGCAGCTCGTGGGCTAACACTGAAGCTTTCTTT. Its protein is CASSSWANTEAFF.

This rearrangement joins TRBV11-2 to TRBJ2-4; the D is unclear. CDR1 is SGHAT, CDR2 FQNNGV, per germline. Trimming removed 0 bases from V and 10 bases from J, with 16 bases in between. This CDR3 is 15 amino acids long. CDR3 DNA: TGTGCCAGCAGCTTAGAAGCTGAGCTATTTGGAATTCAGTACTTC. Protein sequence: CASSLEAELFGIQYF.

The rearrangement links TRBV2 to TRBJ1-5; weak D call: TRBD1 (5 bases). Trimming shortened V by 11 bases and J by 4 bases, and 12 bases separated the two germline ends. Germline V gene lookup returns CDR1 SNHLY and CDR2 FYNNEI. CDR3 length: 12 residues. The chain's CDR3 is CASGGGNQPQHF. In DNA form, the CDR3 reads TGTGCCTCCGGGGGGGGGAATCAGCCCCAGCATTTT.

This CDR3 reads CASGSGLRNLYNEQFF. The CDR3 nucleotides are TGTGCCAGTGGCTCGGGACTCCGAAACTTATACAATGAGCAGTTCTTC. V and J are TRBV19 and TRBJ2-1, with a possible D match to TRBD2 (6 bases). CDR1 and CDR2 from the germline V gene are LNHDA and SQIVND (reference sequence). The CDR3 covers 16 residues. V lost 8 bases to trimming and J lost 4 bases, with 21 bases between them.

The gene calls are TRBV14 and TRBJ2-7; unclear D gene. CDR1 is SGHDN and CDR2 is FVKESK in the germline V gene. V lost 0 bases and J 8 bases, leaving 14 bases between the germline ends. CDR3 length: 14 residues. This chain's CDR3 is CASSQDRGSQKQYF. In DNA, the CDR3 is TGTGCCAGCAGCCAAGATCGTGGTAGCCAGAAGCAGTACTTC.

The chain combines TRBV6-4 with TRBJ1-1, with D possibly being TRBD1 (6 bases). V lost 0 bases and J lost 1, with 9 bases in between. Germline-derived CDR1 and CDR2 are MRHNA and SNTAGT. The CDR3 has 15 residues. CDR3 bases: TGTGCCAGCAGTGACTCTCCGGACAGGAACACTGAAGCTTTCTTT. Residues: CASSDSPDRNTEAFF.

Relative to its sample, this clone is medium-sized. The J gene is TRBJ1-2, the V gene TRBV5-6; a possible D gene is TRBD1 (5 bases). The CDR3 loop spans 14 amino acids. The V and J ends lost 1 base and 4 bases respectively, with 11 bases between them. CDR1 is SGHDT and CDR2 is YYEEEE in the germline V gene. In nucleotides, the CDR3 is TGTGCCAGCAGCTTGCAGGCGGGGGTCTATGGCTACACCTTC. It is translated as CASSLQAGVYGYTF. Using reference TRBV5-6 and TRBJ1-2 for the parts outside the CDR3, the full variable domain is DAGVTQSPTHLIKTRGQQVTLRCSPKSGHDTVSWYQQALGQGPQFIFQYYEEEERQRGNFPDRFSGHQFPNYSSELNVNALLLGDSALYLCASSLQAGVYGYTFGSGTRLTVV.

V and J are TRBV7-2 and TRBJ2-2; D perhaps matches TRBD2 (5 bases). V was trimmed by 0 bases and J by 8 bases, leaving 7 bases between them. The CDR3 totals 13 residues. Germline V gives CDR1 SGHTA, CDR2 FQGNSA. Written as DNA, the CDR3 is TGTGCCAGCAGCTTAGCTAGCGCTGGGGAGCTGTTTTTT. It yields the protein CASSLASAGELFF.

V gene TRBV19 combines with J gene TRBJ2-1; possibly TRBD1 for D (6 bases). Germline V gives CDR1 LNHDA, CDR2 SQIVND (reference sequence). Between the trimmed V and J ends, which lost 4 bases and 7 bases, there was a span of 14 bases. The CDR3 loop spans 14 amino acids. The DNA for the CDR3 is TGTGCCAGTAGTACCCCAGGGGCGAATAATGAGCAGTTCTTC. Protein: CASSTPGANNEQFF.

The chain joins TRBV25-1 to TRBJ2-5, with D tentatively TRBD1 (6 bases). V gave up 6 bases and J gave up 0 bases, with 11 bases separating them. Germline loops: CDR1 MGHDK, CDR2 SYGVNS. The CDR3 covers 14 residues. The CDR3 DNA reads TGTGCCAGCAGCTATCACAGGGACCAAGAGACCCAGTACTTC. Its translation is CASSYHRDQETQYF.

The gene calls are TRBV11-2 and TRBJ1-1; a possible D gene is TRBD1 (5 bases). From germline, CDR1 is SGHAT and CDR2 FQNNGV. The CDR3 runs to 14 residues. The V gene lost 0 bases and the J gene lost 8 bases, with 13 bases spanning the gap. The CDR3 sequence: CASSLEVQGGEAFF. CDR3 sequence (DNA): TGTGCCAGCAGCTTAGAGGTGCAGGGAGGGGAAGCTTTCTTT.

CDR3 bases: TGCGCCAGCAGCTTGGAAGGCCGAGTATGGGAAAAACTGTTTTTT. It translates to CASSLEGRVWEKLFF. The chain is built from TRBV5-1 and TRBJ1-4; no reliable D call. The CDR3 totals 15 residues. Trimming took 0 bases from V and 8 from J, leaving 14 bases between them. CDR1 SGHRS and CDR2 YFSETQ come from the germline V gene.

The chain joins TRBV6-1 to TRBJ2-5; D is perhaps TRBD1 or TRBD2 (5 bases each). Germline-derived CDR1 and CDR2 are MNHNS and SASEGT. V was clipped by 3 bases and J by 3 bases, with 17 bases between them. This CDR3 spans 16 amino acids. The CDR3 DNA follows: TGTGCCAGCAGTGATTTTGGTGGGACCAACAAAGAGACCCAGTACTTC. The encoded protein is CASSDFGGTNKETQYF.

The J gene is TRBJ1-2, the V gene TRBV5-1; D call uncertain. Germline CDR1 and CDR2: SGHRS and YFSETQ. This CDR3 is built from 17 residues. The V and J ends lost 3 bases and 0 bases respectively, with 18 bases between them. This CDR3 is CASSSTWAATPNYGYTF. As DNA, the CDR3 is TGCGCCAGCAGCTCGACATGGGCAGCTACCCCTAACTATGGCTACACCTTC.

This chain joins TRBV5-1 and TRBJ2-1; D gene unclear. The V and J ends lost 1 base and 5 bases respectively, with 13 bases between them. This CDR3 comprises 15 residues. From germline, CDR1 is SGHRS and CDR2 YFSETQ. The CDR3 spells CASSLLTGTDNEQFF. CDR3 nucleotides: TGCGCCAGCAGCTTGCTAACGGGTACAGACAATGAGCAGTTCTTC.

This clone was recorded only once. The chain joins TRBV10-3 to TRBJ2-7, with 10 bases aligning to TRBD1. The J segment lost 1 base and the V segment lost 6 bases, leaving 6 bases of the junction unmatched. The germline gives CDR1 ENHRY, CDR2 SYGVKD. This CDR3 is built from 15 residues. In DNA form, the CDR3 reads TGTGCCATCAGGATGGAGGACAGGGGGTCCTACGAGCAGTACTTC. Its protein product is CAIRMEDRGSYEQYF.

This chain joins TRBV6-5 and TRBJ2-2; no definite D call. Germline loops: CDR1 MNHEY, CDR2 SVGAGI. V gave up 10 bases and J gave up 0 bases, with 12 bases separating them. The CDR3 runs 14 residues. CDR3 in amino acids: CAILRAANTGELFF. The CDR3, as DNA: TGTGCCATCCTTAGGGCGGCGAACACCGGGGAGCTGTTTTTT.

J is TRBJ1-1 and V is TRBV5-5; D is ambiguous. V lost 1 base to trimming and J lost 3 bases, with 13 bases between them. Germline V gene sequence: CDR1 SGHKS, CDR2 YYEKEE (reference sequence). This CDR3 is 15 amino acids long. The CDR3 sequence is CASSLSQAVYTEAFF. The CDR3 coding sequence is TGTGCCAGCAGCTTGTCGCAAGCGGTCTACACTGAAGCTTTCTTT.

This rearrangement joins TRBV29-1 to TRBJ2-5; TRBD1 agrees at 10 bases. The trim removed 6 bases at V and 0 bases at J, leaving 4 bases unmatched. CDR3 length: 14 amino acids. Germline V gives CDR1 SQVTM, CDR2 ANQGSEA. CDR3 sequence (DNA): TGCAGCGTGCCGGGACAGGGGTACCAAGAGACCCAGTACTTC. This translates into CSVPGQGYQETQYF.

The chain couples TRBV6-4 to TRBJ2-1; TRBD1 or TRBD2 may be the D gene (5 bases each). Between the trimmed V and J ends, which lost 2 bases and 1 base, there was a span of 9 bases. Germline V gives CDR1 MRHNA, CDR2 SNTAGT. This CDR3 is built from 15 residues. This chain's CDR3 is CASSDLGRSYNEQFF. Here the CDR3 DNA reads TGTGCCAGCAGTGACCTGGGACGGTCCTACAATGAGCAGTTCTTC.

V gene TRBV10-3 combines with J gene TRBJ1-2; tentative D call: TRBD1 (5 bases). The germline V gene encodes CDR1 ENHRY and CDR2 SYGVKD. Trimming took off 2 bases at V and 8 bases at J, with 21 bases between the two ends. CDR3 length: 16 residues. CDR3: CAISENTGMGVDGYTF. The CDR3 DNA sequence: TGTGCCATCAGTGAGAATACAGGAATGGGAGTAGACGGCTACACCTTC.